The entry that follows covers one T cell receptor (beta chain) sequence. These data are taken from a study of blood T cells in healthy people across ages. Trimming cost V 7 bases and J 1 base, with 11 bases left between them. The germline V gene has CDR1 MNHEY and CDR2 SVGEGT. The CDR3 runs 14 residues. A J-beta primer mix and a sample-barcoded 5' primer were used in a second PCR of roughly 7 to 12 cycles. Using its own MiXCR run on the 5' RACE reads, TCRdb lists one record per CDR3 protein. The table includes 1.5 million to 2 million distinct CDR3 sequences, approximately 30% detected once. The clonotype originates from a woman in her twenties or thirties in good health. V usage is TRBV6-2 or TRBV6-3 and J usage is TRBJ1-5; D gene uncertain. The sequencing input was blood. The CDR3 nucleotides read TGTGCCAGCAAGGACTCCCAGAGCAATCAGCCCCAGCATTTT. This sequence encodes CASKDSQSNQPQHF.